Listed below are T cell receptor beta chains from one sample, sequenced in a study of prognosis after radiotherapy for stage I lung cancer. Via MiXCR, TCRdb re-called the multiplex PCR reads, giving one row per CDR3 protein. The repertoire includes tens of thousands of distinct CDR3 sequences, around 37% of them detected once, and 57% sits in the top ten. Source: PBMCs, taken before or after stereotactic body radiation therapy (not recorded which). These receptors all come from a donor over 45 with non-small cell lung cancer. The CDR3 runs from the conserved cysteine through the conserved F or W. Fields, in order: D gene, J gene, clone size, V gene, CDR3 DNA, CDR3 protein. A D gene is named only where the DNA matches it firmly. A clone size is listed for some rows: how often the clone was seen (once, few, many), or a class if it is expanded.

D: TRBD2; J: TRBJ2-1; size: many; V: TRBV7-2; DNA: TGTGCCAGCAGCGGGCTTAGCGGGTCCGGGAAGCAGTTCTTC; CDR3: CASSGLSGSGKQFF
D: NA; J: TRBJ2-1; size: many; V: TRBV7-3; DNA: TGTGCCAGCAGCCCCCGAGGCGGCGAAGGTGAGCAGTTCTTC; CDR3: CASSPRGGEGEQFF
D: NA; J: TRBJ1-1; size: many; V: TRBV20-1; DNA: TGCAGTGCTAACAGGGCCGGAGGGACTGAAGCTTTCTTT; CDR3: CSANRAGGTEAFF
D: NA; J: TRBJ1-4; size: NA; V: TRBV19; DNA: TGTGCCAGTAGTAAGGCAGGCCGGGAAAGTGAAAAACTGTTTTTT; CDR3: CASSKAGRESEKLFF
D: NA; J: TRBJ2-2; size: once; V: TRBV7-9; DNA: TGTGCCAGCAGCTTAGTCGCGAACACCGGGGAGCTGTTTTTT; CDR3: CASSLVANTGELFF
D: TRBD2; J: TRBJ2-2; size: NA; V: TRBV7-9; DNA: TGTGCCAGCAGCTTAAAAGGCGGGAGCACCGGGGAGCTGTTTTTT; CDR3: CASSLKGGSTGELFF
D: NA; J: TRBJ2-1; size: many; V: TRBV20-1; DNA: TGCAGTGCTAGATCCAGGCTTTGGGGCAATGAGCAGTTCTTC; CDR3: CSARSRLWGNEQFF
D: TRBD1; J: TRBJ1-1; size: many; V: TRBV19; DNA: TGTGCCAGTAGTATAGTGGCAGGGGGCGGGGAAGCTTTCTTT; CDR3: CASSIVAGGGEAFF
D: TRBD2; J: TRBJ2-5; size: few; V: TRBV11-2; DNA: TGTGCCAGCAGCGTTACTAGCGGGGGACAAGAGACCCAGTACTTC; CDR3: CASSVTSGGQETQYF
D: NA; J: TRBJ2-3; size: NA; V: TRBV7-3; DNA: TGTGCCAGCAGCTCCACAGGGATCCCCACAGATACGCAGTATTTT; CDR3: CASSSTGIPTDTQYF
D: NA; J: TRBJ1-3; size: many; V: TRBV7-9; DNA: TGTGCCATTCCCATAGGCTCTGGAAACACCATATATTTT; CDR3: CAIPIGSGNTIYF
D: NA; J: TRBJ1-3; size: many; V: TRBV28; DNA: TGTGCCAGCAGTTTACCCCGAGGAGGAAACACCATATATTTT; CDR3: CASSLPRGGNTIYF
D: NA; J: TRBJ2-3; size: many; V: TRBV2; DNA: TGTGCCAGCAACCTATTACTATGGTCAGATACGCAGTATTTT; CDR3: CASNLLLWSDTQYF
D: NA; J: TRBJ2-3; size: many; V: TRBV27; DNA: TGTGCCAGCAGTTTTCAGCGCCCCACAGATACGCAGTATTTT; CDR3: CASSFQRPTDTQYF
D: NA; J: TRBJ2-3; size: many; V: TRBV7-3; DNA: TGTGCCAGCAGCTTATTGTCGGGAGCGGATACGCAGTATTTT; CDR3: CASSLLSGADTQYF
D: NA; J: TRBJ2-5; size: many; V: TRBV19; DNA: TGTGCCAGTAGTGAAAGTCAGGGTGAGACCCAGTACTTC; CDR3: CASSESQGETQYF
D: NA; J: TRBJ2-1; size: many; V: TRBV10-3; DNA: TGTGCCACAGCCGCCGGGAGCTCCTACAATGAGCAGTTCTTC; CDR3: CATAAGSSYNEQFF
D: TRBD1; J: TRBJ2-5; size: many; V: TRBV2; DNA: TGTGCCAACAAACAGGGGGGAGGCCAAGAGACCCAGTACTTC; CDR3: CANKQGGGQETQYF
D: NA; J: TRBJ2-3; size: NA; V: TRBV20-1; DNA: TGCAGTGCTAGAGATCAGTGGGGGGCTAGCACAGATACGCAGTATTTT; CDR3: CSARDQWGASTDTQYF
D: NA; J: TRBJ1-5; size: many; V: TRBV30; DNA: TGTGCCTGGAATCAGGGACTAAGCAATCAGCCCCAGCATTTT; CDR3: CAWNQGLSNQPQHF
D: NA; J: TRBJ2-3; size: few; V: TRBV6-2/TRBV6-3; DNA: TGTGCCAGCAGTTACTCCCCGGTCCCCACAGATACGCAGTATTTT; CDR3: CASSYSPVPTDTQYF
D: NA; J: TRBJ1-5; size: once; V: TRBV10-1; DNA: TGCGCCAGCAGTGGACAGATTAGCAATCAGCCCCAGCATTTT; CDR3: CASSGQISNQPQHF
D: NA; J: TRBJ1-2; size: many; V: TRBV14; DNA: TGTGCCAGCAGCCAGCAGGGGCTGGATGGCTACACCTTC; CDR3: CASSQQGLDGYTF
D: NA; J: TRBJ2-1; size: many; V: TRBV6-1; DNA: TGTGCCAGCAGTGCCGAGGTTATCCCTTACAATGAGCAGTTCTTC; CDR3: CASSAEVIPYNEQFF
D: TRBD2; J: TRBJ2-1; size: many; V: TRBV7-9; DNA: TGTGCCAGCAGCCATACAGACCTAGGACTAGCGACCTACAATGAGCAGTTCTTC; CDR3: CASSHTDLGLATYNEQFF
D: TRBD1; J: TRBJ1-3; size: NA; V: TRBV5-1; DNA: TGCGCCAGCAGCTTACAGGGGTCTGGAAACACCATATATTTT; CDR3: CASSLQGSGNTIYF
D: TRBD2; J: TRBJ2-3; size: many; V: TRBV19; DNA: TGTGCCAGTAGTCCCGCTGCGGGAGAGTCAGATACGCAGTATTTT; CDR3: CASSPAAGESDTQYF
D: TRBD2; J: TRBJ2-3; size: few; V: TRBV6-2/TRBV6-3; DNA: TGTGCCAGCAGTTCAGCCATCTTTAGCGGGGGGGACACAGATACGCAGTATTTT; CDR3: CASSSAIFSGGDTDTQYF
D: NA; J: TRBJ1-1; size: many; V: TRBV29-1; DNA: TGCAGCACCTGGGAGCGGGGCGAAGCTTTCTTT; CDR3: CSTWERGEAFF
D: TRBD2; J: TRBJ2-3; size: many; V: TRBV5-8; DNA: TGTGCCGAAACTAGCGGGAGCACAGATACGCAGTATTTT; CDR3: CAETSGSTDTQYF
D: NA; J: TRBJ1-6; size: NA; V: TRBV6-2/TRBV6-3; DNA: TGTGCCAGCAGAGGGACACGACTTCTTAATTCACCCCTCCACTTT; CDR3: CASRGTRLLNSPLHF
D: TRBD2; J: TRBJ2-3; size: NA; V: TRBV7-2; DNA: TGCGCCAGCAGCTTAGTAGGGACTATCGGGGATACGCAGTATTTT; CDR3: CASSLVGTIGDTQYF
D: TRBD1; J: TRBJ1-2; size: NA; V: TRBV7-2; DNA: TGTGCCAGCAGCTTCAGGGGGCAGAGCTATGGCTACACCTTC; CDR3: CASSFRGQSYGYTF
D: TRBD2; J: TRBJ2-1; size: many; V: TRBV20-1; DNA: TGCAGTGCCCTTCACGGGACTAGCGGAAACTACAATGAGCAGTTCTTC; CDR3: CSALHGTSGNYNEQFF
D: NA; J: TRBJ1-1; size: many; V: TRBV5-5; DNA: TGTGCCAGCAGCTTCTCCGGGACGGCTAACACTGAAGCTTTCTTT; CDR3: CASSFSGTANTEAFF
D: TRBD1; J: TRBJ1-2; size: many; V: TRBV2; DNA: TGTGCCAGCAGCCCCGGGACAGTCTATGGCTACACCTTC; CDR3: CASSPGTVYGYTF
D: TRBD1; J: TRBJ1-4; size: many; V: TRBV30; DNA: TGTGCCTGGAGCCGCAGACAGGGGGCGCGAGAAAAACTGTTTTTT; CDR3: CAWSRRQGAREKLFF
D: NA; J: TRBJ2-7; size: NA; V: TRBV20-1; DNA: TGCAGTGCTAGTTTTCACTTGGGCAGGGTCTCCTACGAGCAGTACTTC; CDR3: CSASFHLGRVSYEQYF
D: NA; J: TRBJ2-1; size: NA; V: TRBV24-1; DNA: TGTGCCACCAGTGAGGGGGGGGCGATCTATGAGCAGTTCTTC; CDR3: CATSEGGAIYEQFF
D: NA; J: TRBJ1-5; size: many; V: TRBV24-1; DNA: TGTGCCACCAGTGATGGGGGGGAGGGAGGACAGCCCCAGCATTTT; CDR3: CATSDGGEGGQPQHF
D: NA; J: TRBJ2-1; size: many; V: TRBV6-5; DNA: TGTGCCAGCAGTTACTCTGCGTATGAGCAGTTCTTC; CDR3: CASSYSAYEQFF
D: NA; J: TRBJ2-1; size: medium-sized; V: TRBV7-3; DNA: TGTGCCAGCAGCATGTTGGTAGTGGGAGTCAATGAGCAGTTCTTC; CDR3: CASSMLVVGVNEQFF
D: TRBD2; J: TRBJ2-1; size: NA; V: TRBV5-1; DNA: TGCGCCAGCAGCTTGGGGGTTGTGGCTAGCGGGAGGAACAATGAGCAGTTCTTC; CDR3: CASSLGVVASGRNNEQFF
D: TRBD1; J: TRBJ2-7; size: NA; V: TRBV6-1; DNA: TGTGCCAGCAGTCCGAGGGGGCGTGTGACAAACTACGAGCAGTACTTC; CDR3: CASSPRGRVTNYEQYF
D: NA; J: TRBJ2-2; size: NA; V: TRBV5-1; DNA: TGCGCCAGCTCCCCGAACTCCGTAGGCACCGGGGAGCTGTTTTTT; CDR3: CASSPNSVGTGELFF
D: TRBD1; J: TRBJ2-2; size: many; V: TRBV11-3; DNA: TGTGCCAGCAGCCCTGGACAGGGTAACACCGGGGAGCTGTTTTTT; CDR3: CASSPGQGNTGELFF
D: NA; J: TRBJ1-5; size: many; V: TRBV2; DNA: TGTGCCAGCAGTGACGAGGCAGGTAGCAATCAGCCCCAGCATTTT; CDR3: CASSDEAGSNQPQHF
D: TRBD2; J: TRBJ2-1; size: NA; V: TRBV19; DNA: TGTGCCAGTAGTGGGGGGGTTGCGCGGGAGTTACTTGAGCGGTTCTTC; CDR3: CASSGGVARELLERFF
D: TRBD1; J: TRBJ1-4; size: many; V: TRBV27; DNA: TGTGCCAGTAGTTCGGGACAGGAGCTTGAAAAACTGTTTTTT; CDR3: CASSSGQELEKLFF
D: NA; J: TRBJ2-1; size: many; V: TRBV12-3/TRBV12-4; DNA: TGTGCCAGCAGTCTCCTCGGGAATGAGCAGTTCTTC; CDR3: CASSLLGNEQFF
D: NA; J: TRBJ2-2; size: few; V: TRBV6-1; DNA: TGTGCCAGCTTCTCAGGGCGGGCGAACACCGGGGAGCTGTTTTTT; CDR3: CASFSGRANTGELFF